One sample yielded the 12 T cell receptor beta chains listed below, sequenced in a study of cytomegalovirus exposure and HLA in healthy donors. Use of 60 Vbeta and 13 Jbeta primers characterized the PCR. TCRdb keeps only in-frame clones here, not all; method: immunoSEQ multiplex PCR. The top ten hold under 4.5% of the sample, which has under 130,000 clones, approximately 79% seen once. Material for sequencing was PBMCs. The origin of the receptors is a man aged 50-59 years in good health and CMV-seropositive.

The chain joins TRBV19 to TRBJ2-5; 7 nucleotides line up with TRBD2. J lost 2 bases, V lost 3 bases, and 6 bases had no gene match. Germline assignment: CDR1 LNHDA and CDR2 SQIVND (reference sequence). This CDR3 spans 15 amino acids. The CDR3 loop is CASSIGLAVQETQYF. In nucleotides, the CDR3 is TGTGCCAGTAGTATTGGGCTAGCGGTACAAGAGACCCAGTACTTC.

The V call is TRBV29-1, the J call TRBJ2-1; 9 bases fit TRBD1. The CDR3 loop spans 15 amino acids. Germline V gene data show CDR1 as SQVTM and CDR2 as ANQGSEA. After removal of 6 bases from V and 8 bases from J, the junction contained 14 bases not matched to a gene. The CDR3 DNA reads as TGCAGCGTGGATACAGGGGGCCGAGCCTCCCATGAGCAGTTCTTC. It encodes CSVDTGGRASHEQFF.

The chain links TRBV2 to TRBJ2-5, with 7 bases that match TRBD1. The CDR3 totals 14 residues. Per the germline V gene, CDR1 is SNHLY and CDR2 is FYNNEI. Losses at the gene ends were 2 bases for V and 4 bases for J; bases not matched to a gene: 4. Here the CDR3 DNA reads TGTGCCAGCAGTGAACAGGGGGAAGGAGAGACCCAGTACTTC. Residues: CASSEQGEGETQYF. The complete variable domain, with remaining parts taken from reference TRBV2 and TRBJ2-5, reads EPEVTQTPSHQVTQMGQEVILRCVPISNHLYFYWYRQILGQKVEFLVSFYNNEISEKSEIFDDQFSVERPDGSNFTLKIRSTKLEDSAMYFCASSEQGEGETQYFGPGTRLLVL.

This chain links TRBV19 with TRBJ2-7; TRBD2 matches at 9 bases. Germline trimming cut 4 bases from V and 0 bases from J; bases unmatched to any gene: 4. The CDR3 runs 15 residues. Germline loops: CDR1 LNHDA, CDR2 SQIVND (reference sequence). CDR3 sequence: CASSRTSVFSYEQYF. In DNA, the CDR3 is TGTGCCAGTAGTAGGACTAGCGTTTTCTCCTACGAGCAGTACTTC.

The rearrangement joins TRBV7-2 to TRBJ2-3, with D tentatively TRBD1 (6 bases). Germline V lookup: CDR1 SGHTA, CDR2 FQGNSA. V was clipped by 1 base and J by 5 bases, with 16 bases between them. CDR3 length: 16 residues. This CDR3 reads CASSLEGRGRGDTQYF. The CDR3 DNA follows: TGTGCCAGCAGCTTAGAAGGCAGGGGACGAGGAGATACGCAGTATTTT.

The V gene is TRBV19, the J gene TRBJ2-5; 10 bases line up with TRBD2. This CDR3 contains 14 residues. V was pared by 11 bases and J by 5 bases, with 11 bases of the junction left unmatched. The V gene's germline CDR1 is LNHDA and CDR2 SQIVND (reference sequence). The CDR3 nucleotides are TGTGCCTCATCGGGGGGACTAGCGACCGAGACCCAGTACTTC. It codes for CASSGGLATETQYF. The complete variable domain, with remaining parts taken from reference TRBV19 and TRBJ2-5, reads DGGITQSPKYLFRKEGQNVTLSCEQNLNHDAMYWYRQDPGQGLRLIYYSQIVNDFQKGDIAEGYSVSREKKESFPLTVTSAQKNPTAFYLCASSGGLATETQYFGPGTRLLVL.

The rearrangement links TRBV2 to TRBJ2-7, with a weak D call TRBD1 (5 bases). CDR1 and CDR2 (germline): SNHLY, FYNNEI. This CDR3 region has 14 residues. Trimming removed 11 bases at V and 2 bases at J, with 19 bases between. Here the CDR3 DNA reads TGTGCCGGAAAGGGGCATGAGGCGGCCTACGAGCAGTACTTC. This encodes CAGKGHEAAYEQYF.

The CDR3 region is CSVTGQGQTGANVLTF. The CDR3 DNA reads as TGCAGCGTCACCGGACAGGGGCAAACTGGGGCCAACGTCCTGACTTTC. The rearrangement uses TRBV29-1 and TRBJ2-6, with 9 positions matching TRBD1. The CDR3 has 16 residues. The J segment lost 2 bases and the V segment lost 6 bases, leaving 8 bases of the junction unmatched. CDR1 is SQVTM and CDR2 is ANQGSEA in the germline V gene.

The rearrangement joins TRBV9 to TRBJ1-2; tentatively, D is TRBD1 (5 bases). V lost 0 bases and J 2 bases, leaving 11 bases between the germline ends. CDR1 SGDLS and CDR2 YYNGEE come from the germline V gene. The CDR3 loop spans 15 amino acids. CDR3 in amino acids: CASSVEEGPNYGYTF. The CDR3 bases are TGTGCCAGCAGCGTAGAGGAGGGACCAAACTATGGCTACACCTTC.

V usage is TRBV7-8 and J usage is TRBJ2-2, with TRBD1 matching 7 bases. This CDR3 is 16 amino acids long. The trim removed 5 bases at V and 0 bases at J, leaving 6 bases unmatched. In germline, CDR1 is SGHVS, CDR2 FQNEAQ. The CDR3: CASSKVGGTNTGELFF. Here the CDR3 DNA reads TGTGCCAGCAGCAAAGTAGGGGGCACGAACACCGGGGAGCTGTTTTTT.

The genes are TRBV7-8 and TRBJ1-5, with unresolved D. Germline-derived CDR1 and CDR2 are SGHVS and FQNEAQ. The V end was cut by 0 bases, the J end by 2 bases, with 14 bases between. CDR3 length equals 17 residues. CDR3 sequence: CASSLAVSWGGNQPQHF. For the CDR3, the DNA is TGTGCCAGCAGCTTAGCGGTGTCGTGGGGAGGCAATCAGCCCCAGCATTTT.

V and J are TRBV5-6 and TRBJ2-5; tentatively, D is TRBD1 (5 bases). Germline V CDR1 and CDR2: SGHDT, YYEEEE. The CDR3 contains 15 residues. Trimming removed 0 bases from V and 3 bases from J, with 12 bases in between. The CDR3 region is CASSLEVRVEETQYF. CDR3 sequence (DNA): TGTGCCAGCAGCTTGGAGGTCAGGGTGGAAGAGACCCAGTACTTC.